This TCR beta chain was sequenced in a study of control samples from healthy donors and cancer patients. V lost 2 bases to trimming and J lost 4 bases, with 9 bases between them. Germline values: CDR1 SEHNR, CDR2 FQNEAQ (reference sequence). The CDR3 extends over 14 amino acids. The protocol was immunoSEQ multiplex PCR, while the TCRdb copy is restricted to in-frame clones and leaves out a portion. The sample lists some 130,000 clones; 80% to 95% were seen once. What was sequenced was blood. V is TRBV7-9 and J is TRBJ2-1; D call uncertain. The receptor comes from a man in his thirties or forties in good health. The CDR3 DNA follows: TGTGCCAGCAGCTTACTAACTAAATACAATGAGCAGTTCTTC. Translation: CASSLLTKYNEQFF.